These 14 T cell receptor beta chains share one sample of origin, sequenced in a study of glioma-infiltrating T cells. Using RNA template, CDR3s of TCR alpha and beta were amplified with iRepertoire arm-PCR. In TCRdb, the multiplex PCR reads were re-called with MiXCR into one record per CDR3 protein. The data hold over 90,000 distinct CDR3 sequences, with 29% observed a single time. The sequencing sample was made of glioma tissue, nonneoplastic brain tissue, or PBMCs (not recorded which). The receptors shown here come from a human donor with low-grade glioma or glioblastoma, undergoing nonglioma brain surgery, or in good health (not recorded which).

V is TRBV7-9 and J is TRBJ1-5, with TRBD1 as a possible D gene (6 bases). The germline V and J ends were trimmed by 9 bases and 9 bases, with 15 bases remaining between them. Germline lookup yields CDR1 SEHNR and CDR2 FQNEAQ (reference sequence). This CDR3 has 12 amino acids. The DNA of the CDR3 is TGTGCCAGAGGGGAACAGGGCGGGCCCCAGCATTTT. Encoded protein: CARGEQGGPQHF.

As to this clonotype: This is likely a read error, given that the CDR3 carries no conserved phenylalanine or tryptophan at its end. This chain connects TRBV28 to TRBJ1-1, with D hard to call. From germline, CDR1 is MDHEN and CDR2 SYDVKM. Trimming left V 11 bases short and J 4 bases short, with 14 bases between. The CDR3 is 12 amino acids. CDR3 amino acids: CAGLGYLTEAFL. DNA for the CDR3: TGTGCCGGCCTAGGTTACCTCACTGAAGCTTTCCTT.

The chain couples TRBV11-2 to TRBJ1-4; 8 bases are shared with TRBD1. Germline assignment: CDR1 SGHAT and CDR2 FQNNGV. The CDR3 consists of 17 residues. After removal of 1 base from V and 8 bases from J, the junction contained 12 bases not matched to a gene. The DNA of the CDR3 is TGTGCCAGCAGCTTAGCCCCAAGCAGGGGGCGTCGGGAAAAACTGTTTTTT. It codes for CASSLAPSRGRREKLFF.

This clonotype was detected a few times. This may stem from a read error, because a much larger clone lies one nucleotide away. The rearrangement links TRBV19 to TRBJ2-4; 7 bases agree with TRBD1. Germline loops: CDR1 LNHDA, CDR2 SQIVND (reference sequence). This CDR3 is 13 amino acids long. The CDR3 protein is CARRRQGLNIQYF. The CDR3 region has the DNA TGTGCCCGTAGGAGACAGGGTCTAAACATTCAGTACTTC.

This clonotype appeared many times. The chain couples TRBV20-1 to TRBJ1-1, with no clear D. V was cut by 5 bases and J by 0 bases, with 13 bases left in between. The CDR3 extends over 14 amino acids. Germline V gene lookup returns CDR1 DFQATT and CDR2 SNEGSKA (reference sequence). CDR3 amino acids: CSAWREGMNTEAFF. CDR3 nucleotide sequence: TGCAGTGCTTGGAGAGAAGGGATGAACACTGAAGCTTTCTTT.

This chain joins TRBV5-4 and TRBJ2-3; TRBD1 is a possible D gene (6 bases). V was cut by 1 base and J by 2 bases, with 8 bases left in between. Germline V gene lookup returns CDR1 SGHNT and CDR2 YYREEE (reference sequence). The CDR3 sequence is 14 residues long. The CDR3 protein is CASSLHRDTDTQYF. The CDR3 DNA is TGTGCCAGCAGCTTGCACAGGGACACAGATACGCAGTATTTT.

This clonotype was seen a few times. The J gene is TRBJ2-3, the V gene TRBV5-4, with 7 bases fitting TRBD2. The CDR3 totals 16 residues. Germline loops: CDR1 SGHNT, CDR2 YYREEE (reference sequence). After removal of 4 bases from V and 0 bases from J, the junction contained 8 bases not matched to a gene. The CDR3, as DNA: TGTGCCAGCAGCACGAAAGCGGGATCTAGCACAGATACGCAGTATTTT. It specifies CASSTKAGSSTDTQYF.

This clonotype was seen many times. The chain uses TRBV20-1 and TRBJ2-1, with no clear D. V lost 0 bases and J 7 bases, leaving 16 bases between the germline ends. The CDR3 has 15 residues. Per the germline V gene, CDR1 is DFQATT and CDR2 is SNEGSKA (reference sequence). The DNA for the CDR3 is TGCAGTGCTAGAGATTCGCTAGAACTTGGGAATGAGCAGTTCTTC. It is translated as CSARDSLELGNEQFF.

This clonotype has at least ten counts. This chain uses TRBV6-2 or TRBV6-3 with TRBJ1-1; D is unclear. The germline gives CDR1 MNHEY, CDR2 SVGEGT. V dropped 4 bases and J dropped 3 bases, with 9 bases sitting between them. The CDR3 has 13 residues. CDR3 nucleotide sequence: TGTGCCAGCAGTTCGGGCCCGTACACTGAAGCTTTCTTT. It codes for CASSSGPYTEAFF.

Comments on this clonotype: An end of the junction does not agree with germline; a read error may underlie this. The chain couples TRBV2 to TRBJ1-5; D remains unclear. Germline CDR1 and CDR2: SNHLY and FYNNEI. The CDR3 runs 15 residues. The CDR3 region is CASGEVVTTNQHQHF. The CDR3 coding sequence is TGTGCCAGCGGTGAAGTGGTGACAACAAATCAGCACCAGCATTTT.

This clonotype was picked up many times. This chain uses TRBV5-1 with TRBJ2-7; a possible D gene is TRBD1 (5 bases). Trimming pared 2 bases from V and 5 bases from J, leaving 20 bases between. This CDR3 contains 16 residues. Per germline, CDR1 SGHRS and CDR2 YFSETQ. DNA of the CDR3: TGCGCCAGCAGCTTCGATGGGCCAGGGCGGACGGACGAGCAGTACTTC. Its protein is CASSFDGPGRTDEQYF.

This chain uses TRBV3-1 with TRBJ2-3, with TRBD2 matching 11 bases. This CDR3 is 18 amino acids long. The ends lost 2 bases at V and 2 bases at J; junction bases unmatched: 9. Germline V gene lookup returns CDR1 LGHDT and CDR2 YNNKEL (reference sequence). The DNA for the CDR3 is TGTGCCAGCAGCCAACGCCAAACTAGCGGGGGCCTCACAGATACGCAGTATTTT. Its translation is CASSQRQTSGGLTDTQYF.

This clonotype was counted only a few times. The gene calls are TRBV20-1 and TRBJ1-5, with 11 nucleotides matching TRBD1. The germline V gene encodes CDR1 DFQATT and CDR2 SNEGSKA (reference sequence). The CDR3 extends over 17 amino acids. The V gene end was trimmed by 3 bases and the J gene end by 0 bases; junction bases not matched to a gene: 7. The CDR3 DNA reads TGCAGTGCTAGGGACAGGGGGCGCCCCTATAGCAATCAGCCCCAGCATTTT. Amino acids: CSARDRGRPYSNQPQHF.

The chain uses TRBV7-6 and TRBJ2-3; D is possibly TRBD2 (6 bases). This CDR3 spans 15 amino acids. Germline V gene data show CDR1 as SGHVS and CDR2 as FNYEAQ. Trimming stripped 4 bases from V and 2 bases from J, with 13 bases between. This CDR3 reads CASSSPSESTDTQYF. Here the CDR3 DNA reads TGTGCCAGCAGCTCCCCTAGCGAGTCCACAGATACGCAGTATTTT.